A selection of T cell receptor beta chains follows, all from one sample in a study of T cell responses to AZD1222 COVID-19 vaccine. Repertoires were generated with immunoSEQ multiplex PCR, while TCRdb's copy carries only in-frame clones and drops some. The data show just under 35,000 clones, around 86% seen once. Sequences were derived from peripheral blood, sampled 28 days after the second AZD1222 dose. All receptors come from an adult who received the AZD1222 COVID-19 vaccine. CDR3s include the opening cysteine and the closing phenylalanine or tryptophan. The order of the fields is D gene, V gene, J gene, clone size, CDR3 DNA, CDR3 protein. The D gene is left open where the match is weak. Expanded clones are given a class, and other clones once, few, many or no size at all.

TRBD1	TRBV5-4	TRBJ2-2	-	TGTGCCAGCAGCAGAGACAGGGACGGGGAGCTGTTTTTT	CASSRDRDGELFF
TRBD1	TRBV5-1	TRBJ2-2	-	TGCGCCACCTCAGACAGGGTGAACACCGGGGAGCTGTTTTTT	CATSDRVNTGELFF
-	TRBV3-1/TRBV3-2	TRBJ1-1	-	TGTGCCAGCAGCTTCGCCCCAGCCACTGAAGCTTTCTTT	CASSFAPATEAFF
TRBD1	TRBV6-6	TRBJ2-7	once	TGTGCCAGCAGTTATGGGACAGGGTTGCCCGAGCAGTACTTC	CASSYGTGLPEQYF
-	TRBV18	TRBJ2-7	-	TGTGCCAGCTCGCTTGGCGAGGTGGGTAGCGTCCACGAGCAGTACTTC	CASSLGEVGSVHEQYF
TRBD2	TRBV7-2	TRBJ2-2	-	TGTGCCAGCAGCTTATCGTCTAGCGGGGGAACCGGGGAGCTGTTTTTT	CASSLSSSGGTGELFF
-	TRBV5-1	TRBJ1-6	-	TGCGCCAGCAGTCGGACGGTTAGCTCCTATAATTCACCCCTCCACTTT	CASSRTVSSYNSPLHF
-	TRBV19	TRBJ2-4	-	TGTGCCAGTACCGACCCAGGAGGATTAGCCAAAAACATTCAGTACTTC	CASTDPGGLAKNIQYF
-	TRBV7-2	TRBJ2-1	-	TGTGCCAGCAGCTTAGTGCGGAGCAATGAGCAGTTCTTC	CASSLVRSNEQFF
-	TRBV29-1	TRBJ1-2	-	TGCAGCGTGGTGAAGGGGGACTATGGCTACACCTTC	CSVVKGDYGYTF
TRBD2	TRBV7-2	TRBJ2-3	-	TGTGCCAGCAGCGCCGTTGGGGGGACTAATACGCAGTATTTT	CASSAVGGTNTQYF
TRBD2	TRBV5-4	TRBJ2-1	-	TGTGCCAGCAGCTCGGGACTAGCGGCCTACAATGAGCAGTTCTTC	CASSSGLAAYNEQFF
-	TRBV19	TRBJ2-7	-	TGTGCCAGTAGTAAAGAGGGTGGCAGCTCCTACGAGCAGTACTTC	CASSKEGGSSYEQYF
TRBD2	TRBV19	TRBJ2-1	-	TGTGCCAGTAGTATCCCCCCAGCGGGGGGGTATAATAATGAGCAGTTCTTC	CASSIPPAGGYNNEQFF
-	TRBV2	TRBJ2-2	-	TGTGCCAGCAGGTGGGGCGCGAACACCGGGGAGCTGTTTTTT	CASRWGANTGELFF
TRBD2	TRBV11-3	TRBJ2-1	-	TGTGCCAGCAGCTTTCTAGCGGGAGGGCCAAGCAATGAGCAGTTCTTC	CASSFLAGGPSNEQFF
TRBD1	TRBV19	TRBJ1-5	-	TGTGCCAGTAGTATAGGCGGACAGGCCCTTCGGAATCAGCCCCAGCATTTT	CASSIGGQALRNQPQHF
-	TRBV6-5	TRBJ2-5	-	TGTGCCAGCAGTTTTGGCCGACAGCACCAAGAGACCCAGTACTTC	CASSFGRQHQETQYF
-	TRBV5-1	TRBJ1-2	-	TGCGCCAGCAGCTTGGGCTCCGAGGGCTATGGCTACACCTTC	CASSLGSEGYGYTF
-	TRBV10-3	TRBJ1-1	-	TGTGCCATCAGTGAGCGGTCAACCACTGAAGCTTTCTTT	CAISERSTTEAFF
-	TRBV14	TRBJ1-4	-	TGTGCCAGCAGCCAAGACAGGGTAAAACTGTTTTTT	CASSQDRVKLFF
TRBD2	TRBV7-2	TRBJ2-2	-	TGTGCCAGCAGCTTAGCTCCTAGCGGGAGGATCGGGGAGCTGTTTTTT	CASSLAPSGRIGELFF
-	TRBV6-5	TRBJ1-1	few	TGTGCCAGCAGCAGGGGCACTGAAGCTTTCTTT	CASSRGTEAFF
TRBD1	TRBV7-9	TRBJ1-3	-	TGTGCCAGCAGCTCACAGGGGGTATACGGAAACACCATATATTTT	CASSSQGVYGNTIYF
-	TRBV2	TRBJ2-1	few	TGTGCCAGCAGTGAAAGTAGGGTAGATATCTTC	CASSESRVDIF
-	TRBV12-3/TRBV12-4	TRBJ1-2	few	TGTGCCAGCAGTTTAACCAGCCGGCGGGGCTACACCTTC	CASSLTSRRGYTF
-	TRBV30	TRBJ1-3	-	TGTGCCTGGAGTGGCACGTGGTCTGGAAACACCATATATTTT	CAWSGTWSGNTIYF
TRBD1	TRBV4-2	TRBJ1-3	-	TGTGCCAGCAGCCAAGCCACAGGGGCTGGAAACACCATATATTTT	CASSQATGAGNTIYF
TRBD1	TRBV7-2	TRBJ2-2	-	TGTGCCAGCAGCGGGACAGGGTTCACCGGGGAGCTGTTTTTT	CASSGTGFTGELFF
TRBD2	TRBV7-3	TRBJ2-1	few	TGTGCCAGCAGCTTAGCTAGCGGGGGCAATGAGCAGTTCTTC	CASSLASGGNEQFF
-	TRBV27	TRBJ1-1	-	TGTGCCAGCAGTTGGTACCGAGGGGGTCCTGAAGCTTTCTTT	CASSWYRGGPEAFF
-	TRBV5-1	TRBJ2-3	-	TGCGCCAGCAGCTTGGGTGGTGAAGATACGCAGTATTTT	CASSLGGEDTQYF
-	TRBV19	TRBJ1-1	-	TGTGCCAGTAGTTCCCGAAGCCAGGGGATGAAAAAGAACACTGAAGCTTTCTTT	CASSSRSQGMKKNTEAFF
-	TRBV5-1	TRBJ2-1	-	TGCGCCAGCAGCTTGGCCGGCGGGGCGCAAGGTGAGCAGTTCTTC	CASSLAGGAQGEQFF
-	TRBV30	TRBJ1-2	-	TGTGCCTGGAGTGACAGGGGCTACACCTTC	CAWSDRGYTF
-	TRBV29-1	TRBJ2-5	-	TGCAGCGCGAAAACACAGGGGGGGGAGACCCAGTACTTC	CSAKTQGGETQYF
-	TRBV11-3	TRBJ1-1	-	TGTGCCAGCAGCTTAGATGGTAGAGGTGGGGACACTGAAGCTTTCTTT	CASSLDGRGGDTEAFF
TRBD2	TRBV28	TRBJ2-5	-	TGTGCCAGCAGTTCCCCGGACAGCGGGAGGGCCGGCGAGACCCAGTACTTC	CASSSPDSGRAGETQYF
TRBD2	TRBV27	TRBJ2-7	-	TGTGCCAGCAGTTTGACGATAGGAGCGGGGGGGCCTCACGAGCAGTACTTC	CASSLTIGAGGPHEQYF
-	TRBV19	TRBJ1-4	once	TGTGCCAGTAGTACAACCCGACACGATGCAACTAATGAAAAACTGTTTTTT	CASSTTRHDATNEKLFF
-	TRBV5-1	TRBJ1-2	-	TGCGCCAGCAGCGCGGGATCAGCTAACTATGGCTACACCTTC	CASSAGSANYGYTF
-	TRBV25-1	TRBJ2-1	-	TGTGCCAGCAGTGAATCCCGACCGCCCTTCTACAATGAGCAGTTCTTC	CASSESRPPFYNEQFF
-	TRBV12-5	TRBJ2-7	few	TGTGCTAGTGGTTCCGCCTACGAGCAGTACTTC	CASGSAYEQYF
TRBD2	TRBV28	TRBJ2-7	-	TGTGCCAGCAATGAGCGGGAGTTATACGAGCAGTACTTC	CASNERELYEQYF
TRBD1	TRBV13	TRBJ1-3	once	TGTGCCAGCAGCCCGGGACAGGGCTCTGGAAACACCATATATTTT	CASSPGQGSGNTIYF